Listed here are 10 T cell receptor beta chains from one sample, sequenced in a study of CD4 T cells in relation to SARS-CoV-2 and coronaviruses. Using immunoSEQ multiplex PCR, the repertoire was profiled, and TCRdb retains in-frame clones only, with some absent. This sample has fewer than 25,000 clones, with about four fifths found just once. CD4+ T cells from unexposed donors were obtained before the COVID-19 pandemic (2011-2018). CD4+ T cells were isolated from the cells after about nine days of culture. No antigen is known for these receptors. Material for sequencing was CD4+ T cells from PBMCs, cultured in vitro. These receptors came from a human donor in good health.

The genes are TRBV7-9 and TRBJ2-1, with TRBD2 matching 11 bases. Looked up from germline, CDR1 is SEHNR and CDR2 is FQNEAQ (reference sequence). This CDR3 is built from 18 residues. V lost 0 bases to trimming and J lost 5 bases; unmatched junction nucleotides: 9. CDR3 loop: CASSLARGSSGRNNEQFF. The CDR3 bases are TGTGCCAGCAGCTTAGCGAGGGGGTCTAGCGGGAGGAACAATGAGCAGTTCTTC.

The chain carries TRBV7-2 and TRBJ2-5, with 7 positions matching TRBD2. This CDR3 has 14 residues. J was trimmed by 3 bases and V by 5 bases; bases with no gene match: 6. Germline V CDR1 and CDR2: SGHTA, FQGNSA. The chain's CDR3 is CASSPRTSKETQYF. CDR3 DNA sequence: TGTGCCAGCAGCCCCCGGACTAGTAAAGAGACCCAGTACTTC.

This chain links TRBV4-1 with TRBJ1-2, with TRBD1 matching over 7 bases. Trimming cost V 0 bases and J 3 bases; bases outside gene matches: 4. This CDR3 region has 15 residues. Germline V lookup: CDR1 MGHRA, CDR2 YSYEKL. CDR3 protein: CASSQERGQYYGYTF. As DNA, the CDR3 is TGCGCCAGCAGCCAAGAGAGGGGACAGTACTATGGCTACACCTTC.

This chain joins TRBV28 and TRBJ1-1, with D hard to call. V was cut by 5 bases and J by 3 bases, with 7 bases left in between. Germline values: CDR1 MDHEN, CDR2 SYDVKM. The CDR3 sequence is 12 residues long. For the CDR3, the DNA is TGTGCCAGCAGTCGCCAGTACACTGAAGCTTTCTTT. Residues: CASSRQYTEAFF.

This clone turned up a few times. The rearrangement joins TRBV7-8 to TRBJ1-1; perhaps TRBD1 as D (6 bases). V gave up 5 bases and J gave up 0 bases, with 16 bases separating them. Germline V gene lookup returns CDR1 SGHVS and CDR2 FQNEAQ. The CDR3 consists of 16 residues. The CDR3 protein is CASSLNRQALNTEAFF. CDR3 DNA: TGTGCCAGCAGCCTCAATCGACAGGCCCTGAACACTGAAGCTTTCTTT.

The CDR3 DNA is TGTGCCAGCAGAGGACAGGGGTCCTACGAGCAGTACTTC. This codes for CASRGQGSYEQYF. The chain combines TRBV12-3 or TRBV12-4 with TRBJ2-7; 9 nucleotides line up with TRBD1. The ends lost 6 bases at V and 1 base at J; junction bases unmatched: 1. This CDR3 has 13 residues.

The rearrangement uses TRBV29-1 and TRBJ2-3; no firm D call. The ends were cut back, 6 bases at V and 4 bases at J, with 8 bases in the middle. Looked up from germline, CDR1 is SQVTM and CDR2 is ANQGSEA. This CDR3 has 11 residues. This chain's CDR3 is CSVPMSDTQYF. The DNA for the CDR3 is TGCAGCGTCCCAATGTCAGATACGCAGTATTTT.

This clone was seen just once. The rearrangement links TRBV18 to TRBJ1-4; 9 positions agree with TRBD1. CDR3 length: 15 amino acids. CDR1 is KGHSH, CDR2 LQKENI, per germline. V lost 6 bases and J lost 6; bases outside the gene matches: 8. This CDR3 is CASSTYRGRDEKLFF. The CDR3 bases are TGTGCCAGCTCGACTTACAGGGGGCGGGATGAAAAACTGTTTTTT.

The chain uses TRBV4-1 and TRBJ2-2; TRBD2 might be the D (5 bases). The CDR3 covers 17 residues. Germline assignment: CDR1 MGHRA and CDR2 YSYEKL. The V end lost 2 bases, the J end lost 4 bases, and 17 bases lay between the germline ends. CDR3 bases: TGCGCCAGCAGCCAAACCCTAGCACGGCTTGGCACCGGGGAGCTGTTTTTT. This translates into CASSQTLARLGTGELFF.

This sequence joins TRBV5-1 and TRBJ2-5, with 7 bases fitting TRBD2. CDR1 is SGHRS and CDR2 is YFSETQ in the germline V gene. J gave up 4 bases and V 4 bases, and 4 bases lay outside the gene matches. The CDR3 consists of 13 residues. In DNA, the CDR3 is TGCGCCAGCAGCCCGGGGGGAGGAGAGACCCAGTACTTC. Translation: CASSPGGGETQYF. The variable domain in full, with the rest retrieved from reference TRBV5-1 and TRBJ2-5, is KAGVTQTPRYLIKTRGQQVTLSCSPISGHRSVSWYQQTPGQGLQFLFEYFSETQRNKGNFPGRFSGRQFSNSRSEMNVSTLELGDSALYLCASSPGGGETQYFGPGTRLLVL.